This TCR beta chain was obtained from a study of shared clonotypes between healthy human individuals. As for the study in general: Samples came from a couple of female and a few male donors aged 18 to 49. Broader study findings: Deeper or shallower sequencing was expected to change how clonotypes are shared among donors. It was only blood that was sampled, and tissue repertoires likely differ.

Concerning this clone itself: Antigen unknown.

The CDR3 loop spans 13 amino acids. Germline CDR1 is MNHNS and CDR2 is SASEGT. V lost 4 bases, J lost 10 bases, and 14 bases lay in between. Clones were read by immunoSEQ multiplex PCR, and TCRdb kept only the in-frame ones, dropping some. This table has fewer than 600,000 clones, about 85% appearing once. The clonotype comes from a woman in her 40s in good health. Some clones in this sample may be carry-over from other donors' samples. Material for sequencing was PBMCs. The genes are TRBV6-1 and TRBJ2-1; no clear D. CDR3 coding DNA: TGTGCCAGCAGTGGAGACCCAGGCCGCGAGCAGTTCTTC. It codes for CASSGDPGREQFF.